The 21 T cell receptor beta chains presented below share a single source sample, sequenced in a study of OX40 agonist ivuxolimab in advanced cancers. Assay used: immunoSEQ multiplex PCR; TCRdb lists only in-frame clones, some missing. Of over 60,000 clones listed, around 89% are singletons. Sequences were derived from CD4+ or CD8+ T cells sorted from blood, sampled in a trial of the OX40 agonist ivuxolimab. Receptors originate from an adult with an advanced solid tumor such as melanoma, head and neck, liver or kidney cancer.

The chain uses TRBV18 and TRBJ1-4; tentatively, D is TRBD1 (6 bases). Per germline, CDR1 KGHSH and CDR2 LQKENI. The CDR3 runs 15 residues. Trimming cost V 0 bases and J 8 bases, with 13 bases left between them. In DNA, the CDR3 is TGTGCCAGCTCACCACCCGGGGGGCTAGGGGAAAAACTGTTTTTT. Its translation is CASSPPGGLGEKLFF.

V is TRBV7-2 and J is TRBJ1-1, with 9 positions matching TRBD1. The CDR3 is 14 residues long. The germline gives CDR1 SGHTA, CDR2 FQGNSA. Trimming removed 5 bases from V and 4 bases from J; junction bases left unmatched: 5. The CDR3 region has the DNA TGTGCCAGCAGCCCTCAGACAGGGGGCACTGAAGCTTTCTTT. Residues: CASSPQTGGTEAFF.

The table lists this clone with a few counts. This chain uses TRBV7-3 with TRBJ1-2; 7 nucleotides agree with TRBD1. The length of the CDR3 is 13 residues. CDR1 and CDR2 from the germline V gene are SGHTA and FQGTGA. Unmatched junction bases numbered 8, after V lost 5 bases and J lost 8 bases. DNA for the CDR3: TGTGCCAGCAGCCTACCAACAGGGGAAGGCTACACCTTC. It translates to CASSLPTGEGYTF.

This chain joins TRBV28 and TRBJ2-1; 9 bases line up with TRBD2. J lost 15 bases, V lost 6 bases, and 9 bases had no gene match. Per germline, CDR1 MDHEN and CDR2 SYDVKM. The CDR3 covers 12 residues. The DNA for the CDR3 is TGTGCCAGCAGAGCCCCCAGCGGGAGGTTGTTCTTC. This encodes CASRAPSGRLFF. Drawing the rest from reference TRBV28 and TRBJ2-1, the complete variable domain is DVKVTQSSRYLVKRTGEKVFLECVQDMDHENMFWYRQDPGLGLRLIYFSYDVKMKEKGDIPEGYSVSREKKERFSLILESASTNQTSMYLCASRAPSGRLFFGPGTRLTVL.

CDR3 in DNA: TGTGCCAGCAGGCCCGACAGGGGACCCTACAATGAGCAGTTCTTC. It specifies CASRPDRGPYNEQFF. The gene calls are TRBV2 and TRBJ2-1; 8 bases map to TRBD1. V was pared by 6 bases and J by 2 bases, with 6 bases of the junction left unmatched. The length of the CDR3 is 15 residues. Per the germline V gene, CDR1 is SNHLY and CDR2 is FYNNEI.

This clone is a singleton in its sample. V is TRBV5-4 and J is TRBJ2-1; D call uncertain. Deletions cut 0 bases from V and 1 base from J, with 5 bases between. CDR3 length equals 14 residues. The germline V gene encodes CDR1 SGHNT and CDR2 YYREEE (reference sequence). The CDR3 DNA sequence: TGTGCCAGCAGCTTGGGGGGTTCCTACAATGAGCAGTTCTTC. Its protein is CASSLGGSYNEQFF.

The chain couples TRBV6-5 to TRBJ2-7, with unresolved D. Trimming took 8 bases from V and 5 from J, leaving 4 bases between them. The CDR3 has 9 amino acids. Germline V gene data show CDR1 as MNHEY and CDR2 as SVGAGI. The CDR3, as DNA: TGTGCCAGCTCACACGAGCAGTACTTC. Protein: CASSHEQYF.

The chain uses TRBV28 and TRBJ1-2; D is unresolved. The CDR3 has 15 residues. CDR1 MDHEN and CDR2 SYDVKM come from the germline V gene. V lost 6 bases, J lost 0 bases, and 14 bases lay in between. The CDR3 is CASRQTGNSNYGYTF. In DNA form, the CDR3 reads TGTGCCAGCAGACAAACGGGAAACTCTAACTATGGCTACACCTTC.

The genes are TRBV5-5 and TRBJ2-7; D possibly matches TRBD1 or TRBD2 (6 bases each). The length of the CDR3 is 15 residues. V was pared by 8 bases and J by 6 bases, with 24 bases between. Germline CDR1 is SGHKS and CDR2 is YYEKEE (reference sequence). For the CDR3, the DNA is TGTGCCAGAGGTGTGGGGGCGGGAACCCTGGGCGAGCAGTACTTC. Translation: CARGVGAGTLGEQYF.

This sequence joins TRBV10-1 and TRBJ2-1; D gene ambiguous. Trimming took 3 bases from V and 0 from J, leaving 3 bases between them. CDR1 WNHNN and CDR2 SYGVQD come from the germline V gene (reference sequence). The CDR3 length is 13 residues. In DNA form, the CDR3 reads TGCGCCAGCAGTGAATCCTCCTACAATGAGCAGTTCTTC. Residues: CASSESSYNEQFF.

The rearrangement joins TRBV5-1 to TRBJ1-5; D is uncertain. This CDR3 region has 14 residues. V lost 5 bases and J lost 2, with 11 bases in between. Germline V gene sequence: CDR1 SGHRS, CDR2 YFSETQ. The CDR3 bases are TGCGCCAGCAGAGAAGCCTCGGGCAATCAGCCCCAGCATTTT. Encoded protein: CASREASGNQPQHF.

This clone has only a few counts. The chain combines TRBV5-1 with TRBJ2-7; 12 nucleotides align to TRBD2. Germline V lookup: CDR1 SGHRS, CDR2 YFSETQ. CDR3 length: 22 residues. The junction had 21 bases not matched to a gene; V was cut back by 0 bases and J by 2 bases. Here the CDR3 reads CASSLGGWTLLAGGLITYEQYF. CDR3 coding DNA: TGCGCCAGCAGCTTGGGAGGATGGACACTACTAGCGGGAGGATTAATTACCTACGAGCAGTACTTC.

The chain is built from TRBV28 and TRBJ2-7; D is uncertain. From germline, CDR1 is MDHEN and CDR2 SYDVKM. The CDR3 has 13 amino acids. V was trimmed by 7 bases and J by 4 bases, leaving 14 bases between them. CDR3 DNA: TGTGCCAGCAACCCCCAACCGTCATACGAGCAGTACTTC. Translation gives CASNPQPSYEQYF.

V and J are TRBV10-3 and TRBJ2-7; 9 bases match TRBD1. V gave up 2 bases and J gave up 4 bases; unmatched junction bases: 12. Germline CDR1 and CDR2: ENHRY and SYGVKD. CDR3 length: 17 residues. The CDR3 DNA sequence: TGTGCCATCAGTGAGCCGGGACAGGGCGCAAGGACTTACGAGCAGTACTTC. This translates into CAISEPGQGARTYEQYF.

The genes are TRBV7-6 and TRBJ2-1, with D possibly being TRBD2 (6 bases). The CDR3 extends over 17 amino acids. Germline lookup yields CDR1 SGHVS and CDR2 FNYEAQ. Trimming left V 4 bases short and J 4 bases short, with 20 bases between. The chain's CDR3 is CASSSLGRSPLYNEQFF. The CDR3 DNA sequence: TGTGCCAGCAGCTCCCTTGGGAGGTCTCCCTTGTACAATGAGCAGTTCTTC.

The chain employs TRBV4-1 and TRBJ1-3; D is unresolved. The CDR3 spans 15 residues. Germline assignment: CDR1 MGHRA and CDR2 YSYEKL. The ends were cut back, 2 bases at V and 4 bases at J, with 12 bases in the middle. The CDR3 is CASSQYLGSGNTIYF. Here the CDR3 DNA reads TGCGCCAGCAGCCAATACCTGGGGTCCGGAAACACCATATATTTT.

The gene calls are TRBV7-8 and TRBJ2-3; D perhaps matches TRBD2 (6 bases). Trimming left V 5 bases short and J 0 bases short, with 15 bases between. The CDR3 has 16 residues. Per germline, CDR1 SGHVS and CDR2 FQNEAQ. For the CDR3, the DNA is TGTGCCAGCAGCGGGGGGAGGACACATAGCACAGATACGCAGTATTTT. This encodes CASSGGRTHSTDTQYF.

The V gene is TRBV6-1, the J gene TRBJ2-4; TRBD1 aligns across 8 bases. This CDR3 is 15 amino acids long. V shed 0 bases and J 6 bases; nucleotides not matched to a gene: 4. Germline-derived CDR1 and CDR2 are MNHNS and SASEGT. CDR3 in amino acids: CASSEATTGGNIQYF. The CDR3 coding sequence is TGTGCCAGCAGTGAAGCGACTACAGGGGGAAACATTCAGTACTTC.

Points on this clone: Other DNA variants within this sample encode the same CDR3. The chain is built from TRBV6-1 and TRBJ1-4; D unresolved. Germline V CDR1 and CDR2: MNHNS, SASEGT. V lost 0 bases to trimming and J lost 8 bases, with 7 bases between them. The CDR3 runs to 13 residues. The CDR3 nucleotides read TGTGCCAGCAGTGAAGCGGGTGGGGAAAAACTGTTTTTT. Translating it yields CASSEAGGEKLFF.

The J gene is TRBJ2-1, the V gene TRBV6-6; 14 bases are shared with TRBD2. Trimming took 5 bases from V and 7 from J; bases not matched to a gene: 1. The V gene's germline CDR1 is MNHNY and CDR2 SVGAGI (reference sequence). The CDR3 runs 14 residues. The CDR3: CASSRLAGGNEQFF. The CDR3 DNA reads as TGTGCCAGCAGTCGACTAGCGGGAGGGAATGAGCAGTTCTTC.

This chain connects TRBV18 to TRBJ1-5; D not resolved. Germline loops: CDR1 KGHSH, CDR2 LQKENI. The CDR3 totals 14 residues. V was pared by 2 bases and J by 3 bases, with 8 bases between. The CDR3 DNA reads TGTGCCAGCTCACCAGGAGGACCCAATCAGCCCCAGCATTTT. It is translated as CASSPGGPNQPQHF. Drawing the rest from reference TRBV18 and TRBJ1-5, the complete variable domain is NAGVMQNPRHLVRRRGQEARLRCSPMKGHSHVYWYRQLPEEGLKFMVYLQKENIIDESGMPKERFSAEFPKEGPSILRIQQVVRGDSAAYFCASSPGGPNQPQHFGDGTRLSIL.